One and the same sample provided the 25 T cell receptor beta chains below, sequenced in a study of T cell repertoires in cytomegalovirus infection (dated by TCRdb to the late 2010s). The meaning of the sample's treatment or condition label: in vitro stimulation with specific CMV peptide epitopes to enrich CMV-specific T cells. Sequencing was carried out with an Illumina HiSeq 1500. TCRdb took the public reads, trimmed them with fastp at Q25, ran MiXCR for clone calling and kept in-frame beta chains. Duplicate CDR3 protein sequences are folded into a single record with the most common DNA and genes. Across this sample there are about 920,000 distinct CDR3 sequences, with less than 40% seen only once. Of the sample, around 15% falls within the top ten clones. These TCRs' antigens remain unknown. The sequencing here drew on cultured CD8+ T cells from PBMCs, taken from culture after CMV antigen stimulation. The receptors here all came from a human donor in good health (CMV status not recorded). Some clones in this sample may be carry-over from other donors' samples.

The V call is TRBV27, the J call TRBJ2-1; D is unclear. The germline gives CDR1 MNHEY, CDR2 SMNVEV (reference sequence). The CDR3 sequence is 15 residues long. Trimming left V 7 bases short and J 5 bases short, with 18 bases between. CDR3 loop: CASTLLGNRNNEQFF. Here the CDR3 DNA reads TGTGCCAGCACCCTACTGGGTAATAGGAACAATGAGCAGTTCTTC.

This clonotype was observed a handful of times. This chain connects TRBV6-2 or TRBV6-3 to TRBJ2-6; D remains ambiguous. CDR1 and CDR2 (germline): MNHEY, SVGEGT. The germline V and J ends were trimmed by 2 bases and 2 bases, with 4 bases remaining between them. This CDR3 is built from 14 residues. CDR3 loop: CASSYPAGANVLTF. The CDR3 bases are TGTGCCAGCAGTTACCCCGCTGGGGCCAACGTCCTGACTTTC.

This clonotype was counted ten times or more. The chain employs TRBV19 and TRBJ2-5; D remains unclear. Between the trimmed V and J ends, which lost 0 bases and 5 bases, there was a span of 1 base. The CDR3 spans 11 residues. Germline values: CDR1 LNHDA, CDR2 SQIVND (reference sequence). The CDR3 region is CASSIEETQYF. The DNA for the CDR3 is TGTGCCAGTAGTATAGAGGAGACCCAGTACTTC.

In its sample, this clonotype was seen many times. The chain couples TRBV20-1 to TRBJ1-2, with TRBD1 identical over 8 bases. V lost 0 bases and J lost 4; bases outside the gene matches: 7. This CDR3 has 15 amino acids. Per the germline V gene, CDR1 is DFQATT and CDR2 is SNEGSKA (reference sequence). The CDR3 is CSAREAAGGGYGYTF. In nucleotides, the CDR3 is TGCAGTGCTAGAGAGGCGGCAGGGGGCGGCTATGGCTACACCTTC.

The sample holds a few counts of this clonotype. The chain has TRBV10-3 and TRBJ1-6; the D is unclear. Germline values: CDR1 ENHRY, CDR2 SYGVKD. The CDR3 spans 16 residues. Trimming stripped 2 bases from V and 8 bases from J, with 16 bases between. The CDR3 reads CAISEGFGTEDSPLHF. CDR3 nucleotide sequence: TGTGCCATCAGTGAGGGCTTCGGCACAGAGGATTCACCCCTCCACTTT.

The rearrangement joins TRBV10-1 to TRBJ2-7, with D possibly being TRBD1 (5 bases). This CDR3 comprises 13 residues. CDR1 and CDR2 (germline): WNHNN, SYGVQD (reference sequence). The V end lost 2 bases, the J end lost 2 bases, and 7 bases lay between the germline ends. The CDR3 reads CASSEGHPYEQYF. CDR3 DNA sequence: TGCGCCAGCAGTGAGGGACACCCCTACGAGCAGTACTTC.

CDR3 DNA sequence: TGTGCCAGCAGCTTCTCCGGGAGCTCCTCCGGGGGGGTTTTGGTTGAGCAGTTCTTC. Its translation: CASSFSGSSSGGVLVEQFF. The genes are TRBV7-3 and TRBJ2-1; 8 nucleotides align to TRBD2. Trimming took 3 bases from V and 9 from J; bases not matched to a gene: 22. This CDR3 has 19 residues. The germline V gene has CDR1 SGHTA and CDR2 FQGTGA.

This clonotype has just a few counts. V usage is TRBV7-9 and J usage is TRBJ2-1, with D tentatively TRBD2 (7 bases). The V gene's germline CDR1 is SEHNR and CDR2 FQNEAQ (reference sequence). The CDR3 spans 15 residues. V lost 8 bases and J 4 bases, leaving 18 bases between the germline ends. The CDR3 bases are TGTGCCAGCGGGGGGGCGGACAAGCTATACAATGAGCAGTTCTTC. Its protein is CASGGADKLYNEQFF.

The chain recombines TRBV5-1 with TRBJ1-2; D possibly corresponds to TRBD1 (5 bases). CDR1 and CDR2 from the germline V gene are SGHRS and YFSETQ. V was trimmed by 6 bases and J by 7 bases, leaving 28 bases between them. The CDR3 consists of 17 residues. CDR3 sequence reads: CASTNFYRDGERGGYTF. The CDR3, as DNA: TGCGCCAGCACCAATTTTTATCGGGACGGGGAAAGGGGTGGCTACACCTTC.

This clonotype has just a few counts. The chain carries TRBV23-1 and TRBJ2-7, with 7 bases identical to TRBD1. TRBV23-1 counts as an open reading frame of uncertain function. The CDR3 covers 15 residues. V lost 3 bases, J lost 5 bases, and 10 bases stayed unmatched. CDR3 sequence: CASSQLDRVPNEQYF. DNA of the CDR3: TGCGCCAGCAGTCAGCTCGACAGGGTACCCAACGAGCAGTACTTC.

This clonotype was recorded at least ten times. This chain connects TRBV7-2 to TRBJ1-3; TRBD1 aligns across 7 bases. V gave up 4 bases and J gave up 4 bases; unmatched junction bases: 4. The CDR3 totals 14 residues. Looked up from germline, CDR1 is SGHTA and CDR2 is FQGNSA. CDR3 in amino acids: CASSSTGRGNTIYF. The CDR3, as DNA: TGTGCCAGCAGCTCGACAGGGCGCGGAAACACCATATATTTT.

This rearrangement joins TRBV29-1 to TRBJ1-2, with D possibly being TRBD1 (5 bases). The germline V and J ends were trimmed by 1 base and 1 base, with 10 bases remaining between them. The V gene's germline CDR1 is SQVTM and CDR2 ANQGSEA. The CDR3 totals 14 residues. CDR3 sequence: CSVEVVGDNYGYTF. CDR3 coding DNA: TGCAGCGTTGAAGTGGTAGGGGATAACTATGGCTACACCTTC. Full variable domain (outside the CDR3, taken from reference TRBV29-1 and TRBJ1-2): SAVISQKPSRDICQRGTSLTIQCQVDSQVTMMFWYRQQPGQSLTLIATANQGSEATYESGFVIDKFPISRPNLTFSTLTVSNMSPEDSSIYLCSVEVVGDNYGYTFGSGTRLTVV.

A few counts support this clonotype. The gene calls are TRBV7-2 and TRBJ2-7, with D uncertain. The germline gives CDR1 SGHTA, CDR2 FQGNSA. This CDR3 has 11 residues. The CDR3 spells CAGGSSYEQYV. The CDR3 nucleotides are TGTGCAGGCGGCAGCTCCTACGAGCAGTACGTC.

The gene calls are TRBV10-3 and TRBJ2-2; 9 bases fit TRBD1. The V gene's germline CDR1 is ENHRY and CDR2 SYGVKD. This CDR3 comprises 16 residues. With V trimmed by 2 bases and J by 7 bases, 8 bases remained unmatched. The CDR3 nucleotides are TGTGCCATCAGTGAGGCTATACAGGGGGCTAGCGGGGAGCTGTTTTTT. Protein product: CAISEAIQGASGELFF.

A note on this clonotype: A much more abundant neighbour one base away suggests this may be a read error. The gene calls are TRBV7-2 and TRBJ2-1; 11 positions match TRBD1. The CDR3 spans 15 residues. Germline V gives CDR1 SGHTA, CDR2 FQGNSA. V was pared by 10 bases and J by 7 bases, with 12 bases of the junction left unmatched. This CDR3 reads CATKSRDRGTNEQFF. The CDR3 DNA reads TGTGCCACCAAATCCCGGGACAGGGGGACAAATGAGCAGTTCTTC.

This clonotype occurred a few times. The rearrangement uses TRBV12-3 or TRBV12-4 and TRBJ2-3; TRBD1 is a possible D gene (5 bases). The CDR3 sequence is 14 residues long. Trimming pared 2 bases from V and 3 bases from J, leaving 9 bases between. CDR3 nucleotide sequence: TGTGCCAGCAGTTTAAGACAGAAGACAGATACGCAGTATTTT. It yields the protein CASSLRQKTDTQYF.

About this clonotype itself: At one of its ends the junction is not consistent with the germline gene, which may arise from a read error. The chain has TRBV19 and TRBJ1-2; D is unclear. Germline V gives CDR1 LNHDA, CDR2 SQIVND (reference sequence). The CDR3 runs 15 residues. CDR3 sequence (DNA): TGTGTCAGTAGTATAATCAGCGCTCCGGCATATGGCTACACCTTC. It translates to CVSSIISAPAYGYTF.

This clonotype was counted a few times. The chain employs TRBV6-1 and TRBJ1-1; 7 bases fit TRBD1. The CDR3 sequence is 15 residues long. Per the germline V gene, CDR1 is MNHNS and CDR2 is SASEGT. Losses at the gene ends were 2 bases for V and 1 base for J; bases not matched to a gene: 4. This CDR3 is CASSEPDRRNTEAFF. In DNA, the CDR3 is TGTGCCAGCAGTGAACCGGACAGGAGGAACACTGAAGCTTTCTTT.

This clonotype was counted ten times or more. The CDR3 nucleotides read TGTGCCAGCAGGGGACAGATGAACACTGAAGCTTTCTTT. Its translation is CASRGQMNTEAFF. The genes are TRBV2 and TRBJ1-1; TRBD1 aligns across 7 bases. Germline V lookup: CDR1 SNHLY, CDR2 FYNNEI. The trim removed 6 bases at V and 0 bases at J, leaving 1 base unmatched. The CDR3 sequence is 13 residues long.

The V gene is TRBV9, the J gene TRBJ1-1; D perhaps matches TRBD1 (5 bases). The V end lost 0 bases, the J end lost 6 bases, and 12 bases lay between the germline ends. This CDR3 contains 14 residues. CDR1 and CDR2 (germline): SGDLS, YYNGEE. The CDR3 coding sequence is TGTGCCAGCAGCGTAGAGGGGTTGGGCCCTGAAGCTTTCTTT. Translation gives CASSVEGLGPEAFF.

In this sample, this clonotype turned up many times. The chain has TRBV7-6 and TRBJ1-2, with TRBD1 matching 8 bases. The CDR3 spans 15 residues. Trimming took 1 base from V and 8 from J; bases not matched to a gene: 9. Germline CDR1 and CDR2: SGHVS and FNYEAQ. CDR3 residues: CASSLGDRRDRGYTF. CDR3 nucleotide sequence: TGTGCCAGCAGCTTAGGGGACAGGCGGGATAGGGGCTACACCTTC. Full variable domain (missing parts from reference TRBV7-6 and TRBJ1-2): GAGVSQSPRYKVTKRGQDVALRCDPISGHVSLYWYRQALGQGPEFLTYFNYEAQQDKSGLPNDRFSAERPEGSISTLTIQRTEQRDSAMYRCASSLGDRRDRGYTFGSGTRLTVV.

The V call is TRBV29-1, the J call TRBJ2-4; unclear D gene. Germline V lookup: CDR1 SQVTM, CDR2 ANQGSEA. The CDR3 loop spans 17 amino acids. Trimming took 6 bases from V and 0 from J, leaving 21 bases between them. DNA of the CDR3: TGCAGCGTGGTGCAGGAGATCCTGGCGCCAGCCAAAAACATTCAGTACTTC. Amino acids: CSVVQEILAPAKNIQYF. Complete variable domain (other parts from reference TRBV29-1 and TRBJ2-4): SAVISQKPSRDICQRGTSLTIQCQVDSQVTMMFWYRQQPGQSLTLIATANQGSEATYESGFVIDKFPISRPNLTFSTLTVSNMSPEDSSIYLCSVVQEILAPAKNIQYFGAGTRLSVL.

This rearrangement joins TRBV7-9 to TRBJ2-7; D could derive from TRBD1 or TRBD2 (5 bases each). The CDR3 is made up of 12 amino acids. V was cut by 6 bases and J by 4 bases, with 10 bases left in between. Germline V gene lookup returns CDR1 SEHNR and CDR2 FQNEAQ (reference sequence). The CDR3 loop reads CASRTGRYEQYF. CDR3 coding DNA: TGTGCCAGCAGGACGGGACGGTACGAGCAGTACTTC. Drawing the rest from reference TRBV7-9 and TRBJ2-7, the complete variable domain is DTGVSQNPRHKITKRGQNVTFRCDPISEHNRLYWYRQTLGQGPEFLTYFQNEAQLEKSRLLSDRFSAERPKGSFSTLEIQRTEQGDSAMYLCASRTGRYEQYFGPGTRLTVT.

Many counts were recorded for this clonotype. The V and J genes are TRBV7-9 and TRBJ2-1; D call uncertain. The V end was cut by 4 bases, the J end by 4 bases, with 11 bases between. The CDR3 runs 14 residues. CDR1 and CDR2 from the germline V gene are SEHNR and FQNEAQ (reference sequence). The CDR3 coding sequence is TGTGCCAGCAGCTCCCCCGACGGTTACAATGAGCAGTTCTTC. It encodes CASSSPDGYNEQFF.

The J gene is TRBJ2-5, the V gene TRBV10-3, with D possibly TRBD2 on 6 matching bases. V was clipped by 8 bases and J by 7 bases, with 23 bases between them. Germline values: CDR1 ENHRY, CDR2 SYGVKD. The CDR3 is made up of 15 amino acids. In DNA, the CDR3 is TGTGCCATCGCAAATTGGCGGGGCGGGGAGGTGACCCAGTACTTC. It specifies CAIANWRGGEVTQYF.